This T cell receptor beta chain was identified during a study of T-cell memory formation after mild COVID-19. TCRdb reprocessed the 5' RACE reads via MiXCR and lists one record per CDR3 protein. This table has 250,000 to 300,000 distinct CDR3 sequences, around 15% appearing once. This clonotype was counted many times. Germline V gene lookup returns CDR1 MNHNS and CDR2 SASEGT. Trimming removed 4 bases from V and 2 bases from J; junction bases left unmatched: 4. The CDR3 loop spans 15 amino acids. This sequence originates from a man aged 18 to 29 who had mild COVID-19 (a few samples of this study predate the infection). Cell type and time point are not known. The specimen was PBMCs or a T cell subset sorted from them (not recorded which). The chain combines TRBV6-1 with TRBJ2-5, with 10 positions matching TRBD2. This CDR3 reads CASSVLAGEQETQYF. The DNA for the CDR3 is TGTGCCAGCAGTGTGCTAGCGGGGGAACAAGAGACCCAGTACTTC.